These T cell receptor beta chains were read from a single sample in a study of T cells in localized non-small cell lung cancer. Clones were read by immunoSEQ multiplex PCR, and TCRdb kept only the in-frame ones, dropping some. Of approximately 3,000 clones in the sample, around 22% were seen once. The sequenced sample was lung tumor tissue, obtained before any cancer treatment. These receptors were collected from a man aged 35-75 years with stage I lung adenocarcinoma. The CDR3 runs from the conserved cysteine through the conserved F or W. The D gene is left open where the match is weak. Clone sizes are given selectively: once, few, many, or a class where the clone is expanded.

v_call,d_call,clone_size,j_call,cdr3_aa,cdr3_nt
TRBV11-3,NA,NA,TRBJ1-5,CASSPGGTNQPQHF,TGTGCCAGCAGCCCCGGGGGGACCAATCAGCCCCAGCATTTT
TRBV11-3,NA,few,TRBJ1-1,CASSEGRALTIQNTEAFF,TGTGCCAGCAGCGAAGGGAGGGCATTGACCATCCAGAACACTGAAGCTTTCTTT
TRBV11-3,NA,NA,TRBJ1-4,CASSLRKPQGDEKLFF,TGTGCCAGCAGCTTACGGAAGCCCCAGGGTGATGAAAAACTGTTTTTT
TRBV19,NA,NA,TRBJ1-5,CASKTANSNQPQHF,TGTGCCAGTAAAACCGCAAATAGCAATCAGCCCCAGCATTTT
TRBV11-3,NA,NA,TRBJ2-2,CASSLAGPNTGELFF,TGTGCCAGCAGCTTGGCAGGGCCGAACACCGGGGAGCTGTTTTTT